These T cell receptor beta chains were read from a single sample in a study of blood T cell repertoires in COVID-19. The repertoire was sequenced with immunoSEQ multiplex PCR; TCRdb's copy has only in-frame clones and lacks some. This table has about 89,000 clones, roughly 78% appearing once. Sequencing input: peripheral blood. The receptors shown here come from a woman aged 80 or over with acute or convalescent COVID-19. CDR3s include the opening cysteine and the closing phenylalanine or tryptophan. The order of the fields is CDR3 protein, CDR3 DNA, D gene, J gene, clone size, V gene. A D gene is named only where the DNA matches it firmly. Expanded clones get a size class; other rows say once, few or many, or leave the size out.

CDR3: CASSLFGEINKSNQPQHF
DNA: TGTGCCAGCAGTTTATTTGGGGAGATTAATAAAAGCAATCAGCCCCAGCATTTT
D: -
J: TRBJ1-5
size: -
V: TRBV28

CDR3: CASSPQGAKETQYF
DNA: TGTGCCAGCTCACCACAGGGGGCTAAAGAGACCCAGTACTTC
D: TRBD1
J: TRBJ2-5
size: few
V: TRBV18

CDR3: CASSVGTGGSDEQYF
DNA: TGTGCCAGCAGCGTCGGGACAGGGGGTTCAGACGAGCAGTACTTC
D: TRBD1
J: TRBJ2-7
size: few
V: TRBV9

CDR3: CASSSPGGGELFF
DNA: TGTGCCAGCAGTTCCCCCGGGGGCGGGGAGCTGTTTTTT
D: -
J: TRBJ2-2
size: -
V: TRBV6-5

CDR3: CAWSATGAGGDGYTF
DNA: TGTGCCTGGAGTGCCACAGGGGCGGGTGGGGATGGCTACACCTTC
D: TRBD1
J: TRBJ1-2
size: -
V: TRBV30

CDR3: CASSLDPGGDGYTF
DNA: TGTGCCAGCAGCTTGGACCCTGGGGGCGACGGCTACACCTTC
D: -
J: TRBJ1-2
size: -
V: TRBV5-6

CDR3: CATSRDRGTEAFF
DNA: TGTGCCACCAGTAGAGATCGGGGTACTGAAGCTTTCTTT
D: -
J: TRBJ1-1
size: -
V: TRBV15

CDR3: CASSQGTTNTGELFF
DNA: TGCGCCAGCAGCCAAGGGACTACGAACACCGGGGAGCTGTTTTTT
D: -
J: TRBJ2-2
size: -
V: TRBV4-3

CDR3: CASSYGQGDGETQYF
DNA: TGTGCCAGCAGTTATGGACAGGGAGACGGAGAGACCCAGTACTTC
D: TRBD1
J: TRBJ2-5
size: many
V: TRBV2

CDR3: CATSDVSGHQPQHF
DNA: TGTGCCACCAGTGACGTAAGTGGCCATCAGCCCCAGCATTTT
D: -
J: TRBJ1-5
size: -
V: TRBV24-1

CDR3: CASSQPNGQANEKLFF
DNA: TGTGCCAGCAGCCAACCCAATGGACAGGCTAATGAAAAACTGTTTTTT
D: TRBD1
J: TRBJ1-4
size: -
V: TRBV4-2

CDR3: CASSIDRQGASPLHF
DNA: TGTGCCAGTAGTATCGACAGACAGGGAGCCTCACCCCTCCACTTT
D: TRBD1
J: TRBJ1-6
size: once
V: TRBV19

CDR3: CASRPSGGANEQFF
DNA: TGCGCCAGCAGACCTAGCGGGGGGGCGAATGAGCAGTTCTTC
D: TRBD2
J: TRBJ2-1
size: -
V: TRBV5-1

CDR3: CAIRGTGGGNSPLHF
DNA: TGTGCCATCAGGGGGACAGGGGGTGGAAATTCACCCCTCCACTTT
D: TRBD1
J: TRBJ1-6
size: -
V: TRBV10-3

CDR3: CASSLRGNSPLHF
DNA: TGTGCCAGCAGTCTTAGGGGGAATTCACCCCTCCACTTT
D: -
J: TRBJ1-6
size: -
V: TRBV27

CDR3: CASSLDWGGPREQYF
DNA: TGTGCCAGCAGCTTAGACTGGGGAGGGCCGCGTGAGCAGTACTTC
D: TRBD2
J: TRBJ2-7
size: -
V: TRBV7-2

CDR3: CASSLSQGPYEQYF
DNA: TGCGCCAGCAGCTTGTCACAGGGACCGTACGAGCAGTACTTC
D: -
J: TRBJ2-7
size: -
V: TRBV5-1

CDR3: CASRADRRSGELFF
DNA: TGTGCCAGCCGGGCGGACAGGCGATCCGGGGAGCTGTTTTTT
D: TRBD1
J: TRBJ2-2
size: once
V: TRBV6-4

CDR3: CASSRILGDRVNTEAFF
DNA: TGTGCCAGCAGCCGAATACTGGGGGACAGGGTCAACACTGAAGCTTTCTTT
D: TRBD1
J: TRBJ1-1
size: -
V: TRBV3-1/TRBV3-2

CDR3: CASSLGGSYNEQFF
DNA: TGCGCCAGCAGCTTAGGGGGTTCCTACAATGAGCAGTTCTTC
D: -
J: TRBJ2-1
size: -
V: TRBV5-1

CDR3: CAISTGTSGGGSTDTQYF
DNA: TGTGCCATCAGTACCGGGACTAGCGGGGGAGGTAGCACAGATACGCAGTATTTT
D: TRBD2
J: TRBJ2-3
size: -
V: TRBV10-3

CDR3: CASRNSHYGYTF
DNA: TGTGCCAGCAGAAACAGCCACTATGGCTACACCTTC
D: -
J: TRBJ1-2
size: -
V: TRBV6-5

CDR3: CASSYGSGVDTQYF
DNA: TGTGCCAGCAGTTACGGATCGGGGGTTGATACGCAGTATTTT
D: -
J: TRBJ2-3
size: -
V: TRBV6-2/TRBV6-3

CDR3: CASSRSGGVTGELFF
DNA: TGTGCCAGCAGTCGGAGCGGGGGGGTTACCGGGGAGCTGTTTTTT
D: TRBD2
J: TRBJ2-2
size: -
V: TRBV6-5

CDR3: CASSTPGTRKQFF
DNA: TGCGCCAGCAGCACACCCGGGACTAGGAAGCAGTTCTTC
D: TRBD2
J: TRBJ2-1
size: -
V: TRBV5-1

CDR3: CASKRQGPSYEQYF
DNA: TGTGCCAGCAAAAGACAGGGCCCCTCCTACGAGCAGTACTTC
D: TRBD1
J: TRBJ2-7
size: -
V: TRBV27

CDR3: CASSIVSQRGSTDTQYF
DNA: TGTGCCAGTAGTATAGTGAGCCAGCGGGGGTCCACAGATACGCAGTATTTT
D: TRBD2
J: TRBJ2-3
size: -
V: TRBV19

CDR3: CASSADTNYGYTF
DNA: TGTGCCAGCAGTGCCGACACTAACTATGGCTACACCTTC
D: -
J: TRBJ1-2
size: -
V: TRBV2

CDR3: CASRRGGSPLHF
DNA: TGTGCCTCGAGGCGGGGGGGTTCACCCCTCCACTTT
D: -
J: TRBJ1-6
size: -
V: TRBV30

CDR3: CASSSSQGAVQYF
DNA: TGTGCCAGCAGCTCCTCACAGGGGGCGGTGCAGTACTTC
D: TRBD1
J: TRBJ2-7
size: -
V: TRBV7-3

CDR3: CASSRMRRGKDGQNQPQHF
DNA: TGCGCCAGCAGCCGAATGAGGCGGGGGAAAGACGGACAGAATCAGCCCCAGCATTTT
D: -
J: TRBJ1-5
size: -
V: TRBV4-1

CDR3: CASSLIRENYGYTF
DNA: TGTGCCAGCAGCTTGATACGAGAAAACTATGGCTACACCTTC
D: -
J: TRBJ1-2
size: -
V: TRBV5-6

CDR3: CASSETFTDTQYF
DNA: TGTGCCAGCTCGGAGACTTTCACAGATACGCAGTATTTT
D: -
J: TRBJ2-3
size: -
V: TRBV6-5

CDR3: CASSYSGQGKGSPLHF
DNA: TGTGCCAGCAGTTACTCGGGACAGGGGAAAGGGTCACCCCTCCACTTT
D: TRBD1
J: TRBJ1-6
size: -
V: TRBV6-5

CDR3: CASSLSGGVSGNTIYF
DNA: TGTGCCAGCAGCTTGTCAGGGGGCGTATCTGGAAACACCATATATTTT
D: TRBD1
J: TRBJ1-3
size: -
V: TRBV7-2

CDR3: CASSQSYSGETQYF
DNA: TGTGCCAGCAGCCAGTCCTACTCCGGGGAGACCCAGTACTTC
D: -
J: TRBJ2-5
size: -
V: TRBV3-1/TRBV3-2

CDR3: CASSRTGGVNQPQHF
DNA: TGTGCCAGCTCACGGACAGGGGGGGTCAATCAGCCCCAGCATTTT
D: TRBD1
J: TRBJ1-5
size: -
V: TRBV18

CDR3: CASSQGRAPAF
DNA: TGTGCCAGCAGCCAAGGGAGGGCTCCTGCCTTC
D: -
J: TRBJ1-2
size: -
V: TRBV3-1/TRBV3-2

CDR3: CASEGQGSTGELFF
DNA: TGTGCCAGCGAAGGACAGGGATCCACCGGGGAGCTGTTTTTT
D: TRBD1
J: TRBJ2-2
size: -
V: TRBV6-5

CDR3: CASSTGSNEKLFF
DNA: TGTGCCAGCAGCACAGGGTCTAATGAAAAACTGTTTTTT
D: -
J: TRBJ1-4
size: -
V: TRBV7-3

CDR3: CASTRTGGNYEQYF
DNA: TGTGCCAGCACCCGGACAGGGGGCAACTACGAGCAGTACTTC
D: TRBD1
J: TRBJ2-7
size: -
V: TRBV28

CDR3: CASSYRTGYGYTF
DNA: TGTGCCAGCAGTTATCGTACAGGCTATGGCTACACCTTC
D: -
J: TRBJ1-2
size: once
V: TRBV6-5

CDR3: CASSPSRGARQPQHF
DNA: TGCGCCAGCAGCCCATCTCGGGGGGCCCGCCAGCCCCAGCATTTT
D: -
J: TRBJ1-5
size: -
V: TRBV4-3

CDR3: CALSTEAQETQYF
DNA: TGTGCCCTTTCGACAGAGGCCCAAGAGACCCAGTACTTC
D: -
J: TRBJ2-5
size: -
V: TRBV30

CDR3: CSVEDPGLLSYGYTF
DNA: TGCAGCGTTGAAGATCCGGGACTCTTGTCCTATGGCTACACCTTC
D: -
J: TRBJ1-2
size: -
V: TRBV29-1

CDR3: CASSPGGETGPTYEQYF
DNA: TGTGCCAGCAGTCCCGGAGGGGAGACAGGGCCGACCTACGAGCAGTACTTC
D: -
J: TRBJ2-7
size: -
V: TRBV27

CDR3: CASSTLQGGIGGYTF
DNA: TGTGCCAGCAGTACCCTACAGGGGGGAATAGGGGGCTACACCTTC
D: TRBD1
J: TRBJ1-2
size: few
V: TRBV28

CDR3: CASSEGTGRETQYF
DNA: TGTGCCAGCAGCGAGGGGACAGGGAGGGAGACCCAGTACTTC
D: TRBD1
J: TRBJ2-5
size: -
V: TRBV11-2

CDR3: CASSLGTAQETQYF
DNA: TGTGCCAGCAGCCTAGGGACAGCTCAAGAGACCCAGTACTTC
D: TRBD1
J: TRBJ2-5
size: -
V: TRBV5-4

CDR3: CASSPDNSYEQYF
DNA: TGCGCCAGCAGCCCGGACAACTCCTACGAGCAGTACTTC
D: -
J: TRBJ2-7
size: few
V: TRBV5-1

CDR3: CSATIMGRAFF
DNA: TGCAGTGCTACGATTATGGGGCGAGCTTTCTTT
D: -
J: TRBJ1-1
size: few
V: TRBV20-1